The present entry profiles one TCR beta chain with its context. What it binds is not known. Clones were sequenced by immunoSEQ multiplex PCR, and TCRdb holds only the in-frame ones, with some missing. The table lists 150,000 to 200,000 clones, almost 90% of them singletons. The data belong to a study of T cell responses to AZD1222 COVID-19 vaccine. Study-level results: Seropositivity was recorded at baseline in only five to seven AZD1222 recipients. The donor cohort was predominantly white British with a female majority, and clonal diversity may have been underestimated. Spike-specific TCR breadth and depth went up after people got two AZD1222 doses.

The receptor comes from an adult in good health. Sequenced material: peripheral blood, taken on day 0 of AZD1222 vaccination.

The CDR3 nucleotides read TGCGCCAGCAGCCAGTCCTCCAGGGGGCAAATAGGTGGCTACACCTTC. It is translated as CASSQSSRGQIGGYTF. The rearrangement links TRBV5-1 to TRBJ1-2, with TRBD1 matching 8 bases. The V segment lost 4 bases and the J segment 7 bases; nucleotides outside the gene matches: 15. The CDR3 runs 16 residues. Looked up from germline, CDR1 is SGHRS and CDR2 is YFSETQ.